The T cell receptor beta chain described here comes from a study of blood T cell repertoires in COVID-19. At the level of the study: Sample material is recorded as cDNA or gDNA derived from T cells, B-cell-depleted T cells, or PBMCs.

The sample holds one count of this clone. The CDR3 is 14 residues long. Germline V lookup: CDR1 SGHNT, CDR2 YYREEE (reference sequence). The junction had 5 bases not matched to a gene; V was cut back by 4 bases and J by 2 bases. Measured with immunoSEQ multiplex PCR; TCRdb has only the in-frame clones, and not every one. Counted here are approximately 350,000 clones, roughly 90% occurring once; the ten biggest clones make up 2.5% to 3.5%. The rearrangement uses TRBV5-4 and TRBJ2-7, with 8 bases matching TRBD2. This TCR derives from a woman between 25 and 40 years old with COVID-19, enrolled during active disease. Sequenced input: peripheral blood. The CDR3 DNA follows: TGTGCCAGCAGCCCAATGCGGGGGGCCTACGAGCAGTACTTC. Protein product: CASSPMRGAYEQYF.